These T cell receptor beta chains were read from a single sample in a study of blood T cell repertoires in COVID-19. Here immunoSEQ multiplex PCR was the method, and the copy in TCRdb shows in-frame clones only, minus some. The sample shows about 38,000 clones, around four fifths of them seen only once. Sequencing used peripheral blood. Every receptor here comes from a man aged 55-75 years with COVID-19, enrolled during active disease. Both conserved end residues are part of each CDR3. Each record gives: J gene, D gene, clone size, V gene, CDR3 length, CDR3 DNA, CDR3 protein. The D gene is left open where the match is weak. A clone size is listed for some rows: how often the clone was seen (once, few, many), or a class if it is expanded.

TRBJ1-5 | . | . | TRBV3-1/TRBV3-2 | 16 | TGTGCCAGCAGCCAAGGGGACAACTATAGCAATCAGCCCCAGCATTTT | CASSQGDNYSNQPQHF
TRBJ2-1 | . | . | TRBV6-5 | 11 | TGTGCCAGCACTTCCGGAGGGGCACAGTTCTTC | CASTSGGAQFF
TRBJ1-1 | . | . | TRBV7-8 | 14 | TGTGCCAGCAGCCCACGGACAGAGAACACTGAAGCTTTCTTT | CASSPRTENTEAFF
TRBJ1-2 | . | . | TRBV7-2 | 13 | TGTGCCAGCAGCTCCACCCTTTTTTATGGCTTCACCTTC | CASSSTLFYGFTF
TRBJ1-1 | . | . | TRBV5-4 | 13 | TGTGCCAGCAGCTTGAAAGGGGTGGGGATGGCTTTCTTT | CASSLKGVGMAFF
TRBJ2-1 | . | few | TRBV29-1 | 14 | TGCAGCGTTACTCTACAGGGCTCTTTAAATGAGCAGTTCTTC | CSVTLQGSLNEQFF
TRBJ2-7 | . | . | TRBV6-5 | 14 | TGTGCCAGCAGTTACTCCGTTCTGCGGTACGAGCAGTACTTC | CASSYSVLRYEQYF
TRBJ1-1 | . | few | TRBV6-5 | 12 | TGTGCCAGCAGTTCCCCGGGCACTGAAGCTTTCTTT | CASSSPGTEAFF
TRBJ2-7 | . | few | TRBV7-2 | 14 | TGTGCCAGCAGCTTAGTCCTCAGGGTGAACGAGCAGTACTTC | CASSLVLRVNEQYF
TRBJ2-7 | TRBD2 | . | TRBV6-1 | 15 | TGTGCCAGCAGTGAAGCTAGCGGGAGCCTTCGTGAGCAGTACTTC | CASSEASGSLREQYF
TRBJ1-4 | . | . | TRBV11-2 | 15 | TGTGCCAGCAGCTTAGGTGGAGAACCTAATGAAAAACTGTTTTTT | CASSLGGEPNEKLFF
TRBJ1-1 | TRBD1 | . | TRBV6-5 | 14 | TGTGCCAGCAGCCGGGGACAGGGCGGTACTGAAGCTTTCTTT | CASSRGQGGTEAFF
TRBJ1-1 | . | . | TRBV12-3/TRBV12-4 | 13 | TGTGCCAGCAGTTTTGAGGTTTTCACTGAAGCTTTCTTT | CASSFEVFTEAFF
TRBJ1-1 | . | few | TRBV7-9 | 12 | TGTGCCAGCAGCTTGAGGGCTGCTGAAGCTTTCTTT | CASSLRAAEAFF
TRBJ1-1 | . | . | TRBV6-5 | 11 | TGTGCCAGCAGTTCCCTAGGTGAAGCTTTCTTT | CASSSLGEAFF
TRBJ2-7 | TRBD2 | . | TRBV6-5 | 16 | TGTGCCAGCAGTTATTCCATGGGGACTAGCAGATACGAGCAGTACTTC | CASSYSMGTSRYEQYF
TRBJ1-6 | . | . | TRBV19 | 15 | TGTGCCAGTAGTGACCTACAGGGAAGGAATTCACCCCTCCACTTT | CASSDLQGRNSPLHF
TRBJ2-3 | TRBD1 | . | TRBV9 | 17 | TGTGCCAGCAGCGTAGGGGGGACAGGGGGAACCACAGATACGCAGTATTTT | CASSVGGTGGTTDTQYF
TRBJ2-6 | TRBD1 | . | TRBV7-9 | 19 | TGTGCCAGCAGCCTCTCGACAGGGGCGCGCAGGACCGGGGCCAACGTCCTGACTTTC | CASSLSTGARRTGANVLTF
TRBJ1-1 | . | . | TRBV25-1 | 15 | TGTGCCAGCAGTCCATACTCTGGGCAGAACACTGAAGCTTTCTTT | CASSPYSGQNTEAFF
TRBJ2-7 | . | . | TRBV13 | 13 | TGTGCCAGCAGCTTGGGGGGTACCTACGAGCAGTACTTC | CASSLGGTYEQYF
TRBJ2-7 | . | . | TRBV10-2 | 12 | TGCGCCAGCACGCAGACTGGCTACGAGCAGTACTTC | CASTQTGYEQYF
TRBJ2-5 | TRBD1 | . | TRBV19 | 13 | TGTGCCAGTACCCCAGGGGGCAGCGAGACCCAGTACTTC | CASTPGGSETQYF
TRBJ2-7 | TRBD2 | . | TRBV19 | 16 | TGTGCCAGTAGCCCCCTAACTAGCGGGAGGGCCGACGAGCAGTACTTC | CASSPLTSGRADEQYF
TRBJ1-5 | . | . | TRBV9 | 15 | TGTGCCAGCAGCGTTGGCTTGGAGCCCAATCAGCCCCAGCATTTT | CASSVGLEPNQPQHF
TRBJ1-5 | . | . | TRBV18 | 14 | TGTGCCAGCTCACCGCAGGGGTACAATCAGCCCCAGCATTTT | CASSPQGYNQPQHF
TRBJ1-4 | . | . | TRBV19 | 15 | TGTGCCAGTAGTACGGTGAGGACAACTGATGAAAAACTGTTTTTT | CASSTVRTTDEKLFF
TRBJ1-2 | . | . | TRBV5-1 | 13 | TGCGCCAGCAGCCCTACCCTAGTCGGGGGCTACACCTTC | CASSPTLVGGYTF
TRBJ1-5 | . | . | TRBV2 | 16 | TGTGCCAGCAGTGAATGGGGGGGAGAGGGAGGAAAGCCCCAGCATTTT | CASSEWGGEGGKPQHF
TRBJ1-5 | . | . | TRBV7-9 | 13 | TGTGCCAGCACCCTCGGGAACAATCAGCCCCAGCATTTT | CASTLGNNQPQHF